This T cell receptor beta chain is from a study of blood T cell repertoires in COVID-19. There are 15 residues in the CDR3. With 4 bases clipped from V and 7 bases from J, the junction kept 7 bases outside the gene matches. Germline V CDR1 and CDR2: SGDLS, YYNGEE. Original processing notes: Using reference gene primer amplification, nucleated cell counts were estimated. Sequenced by immunoSEQ multiplex PCR; TCRdb stores in-frame clones only, minus some. That table is the source of V, J and clone size, and D and trimming were worked out from the DNA. The repertoire consists of about 210,000 clones, with approximately 83% occurring once and the leading ten covering 2% to 3%.

The chain employs TRBV9 and TRBJ1-4; TRBD1 matches at 10 bases. This sequence originates from a woman aged 40 to 49 with active or convalescent COVID-19. The sequencing sample was made of peripheral blood. CDR3 residues: CASSPKTGGVEKLFF. The CDR3 DNA is TGTGCCAGCAGCCCAAAGACAGGGGGCGTTGAAAAACTGTTTTTT.